This T cell receptor beta chain emerged from a study of cytomegalovirus exposure and HLA in healthy donors. CDR1 SGHNT and CDR2 YYREEE come from the germline V gene (reference sequence). This CDR3 is built from 13 residues. V was clipped by 5 bases and J by 5 bases; unmatched bases: 5. The PCR used 60 Vbeta and 13 Jbeta primers. The data were produced by immunoSEQ multiplex PCR, yet TCRdb's version contains in-frame clones alone and is incomplete. The sample consists of roughly 120,000 clones, about 8.5% of them appearing once. Sample: PBMCs. The J gene is TRBJ2-7, the V gene TRBV5-4; TRBD1 aligns across 9 bases. The sequence was collected from a middle-aged man in good health and CMV-seronegative. CDR3 in DNA: TGTGCCAGCAGTTCGGACAGGGGAGACGAGCAGTACTTC. Its translation is CASSSDRGDEQYF.